The T cell receptor beta chain described here comes from a study of blood T cell repertoires in COVID-19. Study-level information: Collection of acute and convalescent COVID-19 samples took place in the United States, Italy and Spain.

How the authors handled the data: Reference gene primers were amplified, and this amplification served to estimate nucleated cell counts. Sequencing used immunoSEQ multiplex PCR; TCRdb keeps in-frame clones, though not all of them. That table furnishes V, J and clone size, whereas the DNA furnished D and trimming. The table shows fewer than 100,000 clones, with roughly 86% occurring only once. The sequencing input was peripheral blood. This receptor was obtained from a human donor with acute or convalescent COVID-19. The donor label of this sample is uncertain.

The CDR3 region has the DNA TGTGCCAGTCGACAGGGAGGTGAGCGGCAGTACTTC. Protein product: CASRQGGERQYF. The chain couples TRBV6-5 to TRBJ2-7; possible D gene TRBD1, 7 bases. CDR1 is MNHEY and CDR2 is SVGAGI in the germline V gene. The CDR3 has 12 residues. With 9 bases removed from V and 9 bases from J, the gap between germline ends came to 18 bases.